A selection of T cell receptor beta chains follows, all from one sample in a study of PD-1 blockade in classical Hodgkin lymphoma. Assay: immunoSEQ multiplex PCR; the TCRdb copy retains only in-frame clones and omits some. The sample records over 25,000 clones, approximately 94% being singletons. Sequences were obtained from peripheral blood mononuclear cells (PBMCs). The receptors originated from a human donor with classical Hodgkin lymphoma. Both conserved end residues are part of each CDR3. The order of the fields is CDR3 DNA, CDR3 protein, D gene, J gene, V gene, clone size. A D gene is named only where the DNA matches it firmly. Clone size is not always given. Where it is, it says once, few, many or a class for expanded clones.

TGTGCCAGCAGCTTCCGGACTAGCGGGAAGGGGGAGACCCAGTACTTC	CASSFRTSGKGETQYF	TRBD2	TRBJ2-5	TRBV11-2	.
TGTGCCAGCAGCTTATTCCCCCTACTACGGGACAGGGGGAACGAGCAGTACTTC	CASSLFPLLRDRGNEQYF	TRBD1	TRBJ2-7	TRBV7-2	.
TGTGCCAGCAGCGTCTCCTTGGGACTAGCCGCCATCTCCTACGAGCAGTACTTC	CASSVSLGLAAISYEQYF	TRBD2	TRBJ2-7	TRBV7-9	.
TGTGCCAGCAGCTCCTTCCCCGGGGCAGCGCACGAAAAACTGTTTTTT	CASSSFPGAAHEKLFF	.	TRBJ1-4	TRBV7-2	few
TGCGCCAGCAGCTTGATAGGGTTTTATGGCTACACCTTC	CASSLIGFYGYTF	.	TRBJ1-2	TRBV5-1	.
TGTGCCAGTAGTCGCTTTGACCGGAACACTGAAGCTTTCTTT	CASSRFDRNTEAFF	.	TRBJ1-1	TRBV19	.
TGTGCCAGCTCACCTTCAGGGGACTATGGCTACACCTTC	CASSPSGDYGYTF	.	TRBJ1-2	TRBV18	.
TGCGCCAGCAGCCAAGAGGTTAGCAATCAGCCCCAGCATTTT	CASSQEVSNQPQHF	.	TRBJ1-5	TRBV4-1	once
TGTGCCTGGAGTGTTCGGCGGTCTCTGGGAGGTGAGCAGTTCTTC	CAWSVRRSLGGEQFF	.	TRBJ2-1	TRBV30	.
TGTGCCAGCAGGTCCGACTTCTACGAGCAGTACTTC	CASRSDFYEQYF	.	TRBJ2-7	TRBV28	.
TGTGCCAGCAGCTTAGGTTATTGGGCCTCTGCAACTAATGAAAAACTGTTTTTT	CASSLGYWASATNEKLFF	.	TRBJ1-4	TRBV7-9	.
TGCAGCATTAAGACAGGGATGGAGTATGGCTACACCTTC	CSIKTGMEYGYTF	TRBD1	TRBJ1-2	TRBV29-1	.
TGCGCCAGCAGCTTGGAAACCCGGGGAGGGACCCAGTACTTC	CASSLETRGGTQYF	.	TRBJ2-5	TRBV5-1	few
TGTGCCTGGAGTTTACGAAGAGGGGCTGAAGCTTTCTTT	CAWSLRRGAEAFF	.	TRBJ1-1	TRBV30	.
TGTGCCAGCAGCTCATCAGGGGGGGAGACCCAGTACTTC	CASSSSGGETQYF	.	TRBJ2-5	TRBV5-5	.
TGCAGTGCTAGTGGTCCCCATGAGCAGTTCTTC	CSASGPHEQFF	.	TRBJ2-1	TRBV20-1	.
TGTGCCAGCAGTCTCAGACCCAGAGCGGGCATTCAGTACTTC	CASSLRPRAGIQYF	.	TRBJ2-4	TRBV11-2	.
TGTGCCAGCACCGGCACCCCCTTAGACTATGGCTACACCTTC	CASTGTPLDYGYTF	.	TRBJ1-2	TRBV6-6	.
TGTGCCAGCAGTTACAGCTATGGCTACACCTTC	CASSYSYGYTF	.	TRBJ1-2	TRBV2	.
TGTGCCAGCAGCAGACTTTCGCGGGGGGCTACCTACGAGCAGTACTTC	CASSRLSRGATYEQYF	TRBD2	TRBJ2-7	TRBV7-2	.
TGTGCCTGGAGTGTAACCGAGGGGGTCGGGGAGCAGTACTTC	CAWSVTEGVGEQYF	.	TRBJ2-7	TRBV30	.
TGTGCCAGCAGTGAAGGAGTGATGCGGTACTTC	CASSEGVMRYF	.	TRBJ2-7	TRBV2	once
TGTGCCAGCAGTCTACAGGGTTGGGGCTATGGCTACACCTTC	CASSLQGWGYGYTF	.	TRBJ1-2	TRBV27	.
TGTGCCAGCAGCTGGAGACAGGGAGAAGATACGCAGTATTTT	CASSWRQGEDTQYF	TRBD1	TRBJ2-3	TRBV7-2	.
TGTGCCAGCAGTCGGACTAGCGGGGTATCCTACGAGCAGTACTTC	CASSRTSGVSYEQYF	TRBD2	TRBJ2-7	TRBV2	.